This T cell receptor beta chain was recovered during a study of metastatic and nonmetastatic thyroid tumors. Study in general: Across peripheral blood and tumor or nodule tissue samples taken from malignant and benign thyroid patients, the repertoires were compared with one another. Study-level findings and limits: When malignant thyroid tumors were compared with benign nodules, TCR beta diversity was reportedly significantly higher in the malignant tumors. This held in both blood and tumor samples.

This clone qualifies as medium-sized (0.01 to 0.1%). What it recognizes is unknown. Germline-derived CDR1 and CDR2 are MNHEY and SVGEGT. This CDR3 spans 13 amino acids. V shed 11 bases, J shed 1 base, and the junction held 6 bases outside the gene matches. Authors' methods: The study built a papillary thyroid cancer distant-metastasis classifier from CDR3 differences across clinicopathological groups. TCRdb re-clonotyped the PCR reads through MiXCR. Here the V and J calls rest on TCRdb's processing, not on the authors' analysis. Of over 25,000 clones in the sample, roughly 7.1% were seen once. Every patient underwent thyroid surgery untreated.

The receptor's source is a female donor with papillary thyroid cancer or a benign thyroid nodule (not recorded which). Some clones in this sample may be carry-over from other donors' samples. This chain joins TRBV6-2 or TRBV6-3 and TRBJ1-1, with 8 nucleotides matching TRBD1. Sequencing input: blood. CDR3: CAGRTGPNTEAFF. Written as DNA, the CDR3 is TGTGCCGGGAGGACAGGGCCGAACACTGAAGCTTTCTTT.